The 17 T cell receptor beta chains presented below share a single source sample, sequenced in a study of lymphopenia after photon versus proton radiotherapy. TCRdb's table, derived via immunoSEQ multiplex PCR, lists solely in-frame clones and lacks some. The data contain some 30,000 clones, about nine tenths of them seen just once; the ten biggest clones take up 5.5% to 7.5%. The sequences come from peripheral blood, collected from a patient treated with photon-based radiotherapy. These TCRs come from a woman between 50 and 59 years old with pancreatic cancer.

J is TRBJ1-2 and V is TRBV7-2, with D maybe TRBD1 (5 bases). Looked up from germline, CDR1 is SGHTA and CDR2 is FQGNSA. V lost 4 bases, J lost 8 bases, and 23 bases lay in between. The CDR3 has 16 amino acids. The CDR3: CASSSSGTRILEGYTF. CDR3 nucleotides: TGTGCCAGCAGCTCATCCGGGACCCGGATACTGGAGGGCTACACCTTC.

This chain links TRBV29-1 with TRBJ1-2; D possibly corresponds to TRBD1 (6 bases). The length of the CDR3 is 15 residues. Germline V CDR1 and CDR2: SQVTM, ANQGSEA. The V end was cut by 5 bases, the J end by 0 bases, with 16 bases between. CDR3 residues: CSVRTGQNSNYGYTF. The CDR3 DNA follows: TGCAGCGTTCGAACGGGACAAAACTCTAACTATGGCTACACCTTC.

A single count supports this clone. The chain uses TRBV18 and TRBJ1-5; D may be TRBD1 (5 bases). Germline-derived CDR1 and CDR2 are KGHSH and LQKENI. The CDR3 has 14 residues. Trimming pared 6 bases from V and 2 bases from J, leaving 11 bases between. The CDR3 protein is CASSRGDGNQPQHF. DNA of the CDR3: TGTGCCAGCTCGCGAGGGGACGGCAATCAGCCCCAGCATTTT.

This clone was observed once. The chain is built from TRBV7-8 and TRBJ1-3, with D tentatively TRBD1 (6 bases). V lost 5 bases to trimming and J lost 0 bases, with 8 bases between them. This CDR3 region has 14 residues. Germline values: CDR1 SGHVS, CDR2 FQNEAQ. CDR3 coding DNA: TGTGCCAGCAGCCCCAGGGGCTCTGGAAACACCATATATTTT. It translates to CASSPRGSGNTIYF. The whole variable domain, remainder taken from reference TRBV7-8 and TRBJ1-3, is GAGVSQSPRYKVAKRGQDVALRCDPISGHVSLFWYQQALGQGPEFLTYFQNEAQLDKSGLPSDRFFAERPEGSVSTLKIQRTQQEDSAVYLCASSPRGSGNTIYFGEGSWLTVV.

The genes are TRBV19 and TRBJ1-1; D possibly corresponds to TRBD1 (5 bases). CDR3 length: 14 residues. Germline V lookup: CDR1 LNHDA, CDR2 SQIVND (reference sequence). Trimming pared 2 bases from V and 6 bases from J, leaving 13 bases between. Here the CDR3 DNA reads TGTGCCAGTAGTATATGGGGGAGTCGCCCTGAAGCTTTCTTT. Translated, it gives CASSIWGSRPEAFF.

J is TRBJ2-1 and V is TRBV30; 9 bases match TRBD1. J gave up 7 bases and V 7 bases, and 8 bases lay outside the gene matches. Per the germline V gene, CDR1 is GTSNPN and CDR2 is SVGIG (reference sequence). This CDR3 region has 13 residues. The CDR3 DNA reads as TGTGCCTTCCAACAGGGGGCGCTGAATGAGCAGTTCTTC. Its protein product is CAFQQGALNEQFF. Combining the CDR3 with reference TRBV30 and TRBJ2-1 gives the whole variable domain SQTIHQWPATLVQPVGSPLSLECTVEGTSNPNLYWYRQAAGRGLQLLFYSVGIGQISSEVPQNLSASRPQDRQFILSSKKLLLSDSGFYLCAFQQGALNEQFFGPGTRLTVL.

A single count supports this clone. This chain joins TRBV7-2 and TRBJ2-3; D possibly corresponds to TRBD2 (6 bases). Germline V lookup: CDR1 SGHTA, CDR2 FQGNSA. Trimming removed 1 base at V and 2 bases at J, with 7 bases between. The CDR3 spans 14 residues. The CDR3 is CASSLGGATDTQYF. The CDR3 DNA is TGTGCCAGCAGCTTAGGCGGGGCCACAGATACGCAGTATTTT.

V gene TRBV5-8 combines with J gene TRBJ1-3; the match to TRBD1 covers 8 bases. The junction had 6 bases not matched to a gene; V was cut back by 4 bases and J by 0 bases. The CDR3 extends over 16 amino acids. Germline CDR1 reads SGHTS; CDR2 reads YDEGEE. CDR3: CASSRKDRGSGNTIYF. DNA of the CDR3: TGTGCCAGCAGCCGAAAAGACAGGGGCTCTGGAAACACCATATATTTT.

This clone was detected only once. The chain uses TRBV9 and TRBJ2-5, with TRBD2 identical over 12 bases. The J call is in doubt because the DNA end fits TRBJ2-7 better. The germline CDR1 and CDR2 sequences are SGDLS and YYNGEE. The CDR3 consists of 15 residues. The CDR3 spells CASSAAGTSGYEQYF. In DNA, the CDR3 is TGTGCCAGCAGCGCAGCCGGGACTAGCGGGTACGAGCAGTACTTC.

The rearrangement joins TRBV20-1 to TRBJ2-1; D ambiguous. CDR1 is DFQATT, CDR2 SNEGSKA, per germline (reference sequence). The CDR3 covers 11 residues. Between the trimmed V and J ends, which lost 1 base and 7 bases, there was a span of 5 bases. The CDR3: CSARGGNEQFF. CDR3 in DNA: TGCAGTGCTAGAGGGGGTAATGAGCAGTTCTTC.

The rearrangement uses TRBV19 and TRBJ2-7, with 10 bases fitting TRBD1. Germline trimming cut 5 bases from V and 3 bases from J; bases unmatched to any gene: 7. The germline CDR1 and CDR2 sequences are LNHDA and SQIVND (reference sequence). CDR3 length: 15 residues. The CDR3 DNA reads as TGTGCCAGTAGTCCAAGGCGGGACAGGGGCTACGAGCAGTACTTC. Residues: CASSPRRDRGYEQYF. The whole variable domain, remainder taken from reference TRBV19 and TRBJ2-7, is DGGITQSPKYLFRKEGQNVTLSCEQNLNHDAMYWYRQDPGQGLRLIYYSQIVNDFQKGDIAEGYSVSREKKESFPLTVTSAQKNPTAFYLCASSPRRDRGYEQYFGPGTRLTVT.

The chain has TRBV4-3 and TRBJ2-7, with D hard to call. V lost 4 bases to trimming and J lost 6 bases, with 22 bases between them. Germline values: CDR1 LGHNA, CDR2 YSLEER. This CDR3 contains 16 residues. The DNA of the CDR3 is TGCGCCAGCAGCCCGTTTTATATATCCACCCGCGGCGAGCAGTACTTC. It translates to CASSPFYISTRGEQYF.

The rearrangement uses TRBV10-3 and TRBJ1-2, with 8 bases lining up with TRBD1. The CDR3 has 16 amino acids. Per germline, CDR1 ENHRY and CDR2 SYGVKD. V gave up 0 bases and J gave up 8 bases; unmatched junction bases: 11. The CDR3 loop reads CAISESGQGARGGYTF. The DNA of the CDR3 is TGTGCCATCAGTGAGTCGGGTCAGGGGGCACGGGGCGGCTACACCTTC.

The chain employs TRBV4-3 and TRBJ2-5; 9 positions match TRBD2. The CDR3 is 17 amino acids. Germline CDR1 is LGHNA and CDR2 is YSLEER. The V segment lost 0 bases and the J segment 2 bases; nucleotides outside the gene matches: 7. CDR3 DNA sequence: TGCGCCAGCAGCCAAGATTGGCTAGCGGGATCTCAAGAGACCCAGTACTTC. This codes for CASSQDWLAGSQETQYF.

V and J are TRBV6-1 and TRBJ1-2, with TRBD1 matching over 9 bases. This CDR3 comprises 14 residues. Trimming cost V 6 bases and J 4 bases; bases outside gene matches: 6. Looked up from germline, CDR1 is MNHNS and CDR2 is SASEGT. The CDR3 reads CASRGQGDLYGYTF. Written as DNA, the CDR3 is TGTGCCAGCAGGGGACAGGGAGACCTCTATGGCTACACCTTC.

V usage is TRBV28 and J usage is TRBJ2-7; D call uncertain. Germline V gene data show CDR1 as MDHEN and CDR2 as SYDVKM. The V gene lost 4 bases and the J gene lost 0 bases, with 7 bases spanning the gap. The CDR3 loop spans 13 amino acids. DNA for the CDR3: TGTGCCAGCAGTTCGCCCACCTCCTACGAGCAGTACTTC. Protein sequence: CASSSPTSYEQYF. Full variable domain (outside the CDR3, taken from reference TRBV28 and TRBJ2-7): DVKVTQSSRYLVKRTGEKVFLECVQDMDHENMFWYRQDPGLGLRLIYFSYDVKMKEKGDIPEGYSVSREKKERFSLILESASTNQTSMYLCASSSPTSYEQYFGPGTRLTVT.

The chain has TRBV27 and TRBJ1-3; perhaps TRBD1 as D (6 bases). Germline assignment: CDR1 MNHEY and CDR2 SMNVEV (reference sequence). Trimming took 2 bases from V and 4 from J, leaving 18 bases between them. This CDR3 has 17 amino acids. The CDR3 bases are TGTGCCAGCAGTTTACAGGGTGGAGGGGGTGGAGGAAACACCATATATTTT. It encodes CASSLQGGGGGGNTIYF.